Each of the 25 T cell receptor beta chains below was sequenced from the same sample in a study of cytomegalovirus exposure and HLA in healthy donors listed by TCRdb under 2017. The library was obtained by the immunoSEQ multiplex PCR assay. The multiplex PCR relied on a mix of 60 forward primers for TCR Vbeta segments and 13 reverse primers for TCR Jbeta segments. TCRdb obtained this table from immuneACCESS and retained in-frame rearrangements with V and J assigned. These tables miss some clones; where compared with another copy, unresolved V genes account for less than half of the shortfall, and the remainder is unexplained. A total of around 140,000 clones appear in this sample, 75% to 80% of them only once. The top ten clones comprise 0.94% of the sample. Sequencing was performed on PBMCs. The receptors derive from a woman aged 55-75 years in good health and CMV-seronegative.

The genes are TRBV27 and TRBJ2-2, with D hard to call. V was cut by 3 bases and J by 9 bases, with 17 bases left in between. The CDR3 totals 15 residues. Germline loops: CDR1 MNHEY, CDR2 SMNVEV (reference sequence). This CDR3 reads CASSFGLEPTRELFF. The CDR3 region has the DNA TGTGCCAGCAGTTTCGGTCTAGAACCGACCCGGGAGCTGTTTTTT.

The gene calls are TRBV15 and TRBJ2-5; no firm D call. The DNA end lines up better with TRBJ2-7; the J call may be wrong. The CDR3 is 14 residues long. Germline CDR1 reads LNHNV; CDR2 reads YYDKDF (reference sequence). The CDR3 nucleotides read TGTGCCACCTCTAAGAGTGCGAGCTCCTACGAGCAGTACTTC. This codes for CATSKSASSYEQYF.

The chain combines TRBV2 with TRBJ1-1; no clear D. The CDR3 is made up of 14 amino acids. The germline gives CDR1 SNHLY, CDR2 FYNNEI. Trimming pared 4 bases from V and 1 base from J, leaving 10 bases between. CDR3 in amino acids: CASSAFQANTEAFF. In DNA, the CDR3 is TGTGCCAGCAGTGCGTTCCAAGCGAACACTGAAGCTTTCTTT.

The gene calls are TRBV27 and TRBJ2-5, with D possibly TRBD1 on 5 matching bases. Germline CDR1 MNHEY, CDR2 SMNVEV (reference sequence). Deletions cut 1 base from V and 1 base from J, with 7 bases between. This CDR3 comprises 14 residues. The CDR3 coding sequence is TGTGCCAGCAGTTTATTCAGGGTCCAAGAGACCCAGTACTTC. It codes for CASSLFRVQETQYF.

This clone was picked up a small number of times. The chain is built from TRBV10-3 and TRBJ2-3; 10 nucleotides line up with TRBD2. V was pared by 8 bases and J by 2 bases, with 7 bases of the junction left unmatched. This CDR3 is built from 15 residues. Germline V gene lookup returns CDR1 ENHRY and CDR2 SYGVKD. CDR3 residues: CAIQAGGPPTDTQYF. In nucleotides, the CDR3 is TGTGCCATCCAAGCGGGGGGGCCCCCCACAGATACGCAGTATTTT.

The V call is TRBV4-2, the J call TRBJ2-1; weak D call: TRBD2 (5 bases). Trimming stripped 3 bases from V and 4 bases from J, with 13 bases between. The germline gives CDR1 LGHNA, CDR2 YNFKEQ. The CDR3 spans 15 residues. The CDR3 DNA reads as TGTGCCAGCAGCCAGGGAGCCGGGGAGTACAATGAGCAGTTCTTC. Its protein is CASSQGAGEYNEQFF.

J is TRBJ2-7 and V is TRBV2; the D gene is possibly TRBD2 (5 bases). The ends were cut back, 4 bases at V and 5 bases at J, with 15 bases in the middle. The CDR3 loop spans 14 amino acids. Per the germline V gene, CDR1 is SNHLY and CDR2 is FYNNEI. Written as DNA, the CDR3 is TGTGCCAGCAGTGTAGAAGGGAGCGTCGACGAGCAGTACTTC. This encodes CASSVEGSVDEQYF.

The chain combines TRBV6-6 with TRBJ2-7; D call uncertain. Trimming pared 0 bases from V and 5 bases from J, leaving 8 bases between. Germline lookup yields CDR1 MNHNY and CDR2 SVGAGI (reference sequence). CDR3 size: 13 residues. The CDR3 DNA follows: TGTGCCAGCAGTTACTCGATCCGGGACGAGCAGTACTTC. This encodes CASSYSIRDEQYF.

A note on this clone: At one end the junction does not follow the germline gene, possibly because of a read error. Different DNA sequences within this sample yield the same CDR3. This sequence joins TRBV28 and TRBJ1-4, with 9 nucleotides matching TRBD1. This CDR3 has 21 residues. Germline CDR1 reads MDHEN; CDR2 reads SYDVKM. CDR3 in DNA: TGTGCCAGCAGTCTAAAATCCCCCGGGACAGGGTCGGGTCGATCTAATGAAAAGCTGTTTTTT. Amino acids: CASSLKSPGTGSGRSNEKLFF.

In its sample, this clone was seen a few times. This chain connects TRBV29-1 to TRBJ1-2, with TRBD1 as a possible D gene (6 bases). CDR1 is SQVTM, CDR2 ANQGSEA, per germline. V lost 4 bases and J 7 bases, leaving 19 bases between the germline ends. The CDR3 is made up of 14 amino acids. CDR3 DNA: TGCAGCGTTGGGAGGCGACAGGTGGACTCTGGCTACACCTTC. This gives the protein CSVGRRQVDSGYTF.

The chain has TRBV6-1 and TRBJ2-1, with 7 nucleotides matching TRBD2. The CDR3 totals 14 residues. V trimming: 8 bases; J trimming: 4 bases; junction bases outside the gene matches: 8. Germline V lookup: CDR1 MNHNS, CDR2 SASEGT. CDR3 loop: CASLGGAFYNEQFF. The DNA of the CDR3 is TGTGCCAGCCTGGGAGGGGCTTTTTACAATGAGCAGTTCTTC.

On this clone itself: This sample also contains other DNA sequences that code for the same CDR3. The chain links TRBV30 to TRBJ2-3, with a possible D match to TRBD1 (6 bases). V was clipped by 2 bases and J by 0 bases, with 9 bases between them. Germline assignment: CDR1 GTSNPN and CDR2 SVGIG (reference sequence). This CDR3 spans 14 amino acids. CDR3 protein: CAWSRGGSTDTQYF. The DNA of the CDR3 is TGTGCCTGGAGTCGAGGGGGAAGCACAGATACGCAGTATTTT. The whole variable domain, remainder taken from reference TRBV30 and TRBJ2-3, is SQTIHQWPATLVQPVGSPLSLECTVEGTSNPNLYWYRQAAGRGLQLLFYSVGIGQISSEVPQNLSASRPQDRQFILSSKKLLLSDSGFYLCAWSRGGSTDTQYFGPGTRLTVL.

The table lists this clone with a count of one. The V call is TRBV5-1, the J call TRBJ2-5; D is ambiguous. Trimming removed 4 bases at V and 5 bases at J, with 9 bases between. The CDR3 is 12 residues long. CDR1 and CDR2 from the germline V gene are SGHRS and YFSETQ. CDR3 residues: CASSQARETQYF. For the CDR3, the DNA is TGCGCCAGCAGCCAAGCCCGGGAGACCCAGTACTTC. The entire variable domain, with the rest obtained from reference TRBV5-1 and TRBJ2-5, is as follows: KAGVTQTPRYLIKTRGQQVTLSCSPISGHRSVSWYQQTPGQGLQFLFEYFSETQRNKGNFPGRFSGRQFSNSRSEMNVSTLELGDSALYLCASSQARETQYFGPGTRLLVL.

V usage is TRBV29-1 and J usage is TRBJ1-1; D not resolved. Germline loops: CDR1 SQVTM, CDR2 ANQGSEA. V dropped 4 bases and J dropped 1 base, with 10 bases sitting between them. The CDR3 contains 13 residues. The CDR3 is CSVAGRANTEAFF. CDR3 in DNA: TGCAGCGTTGCGGGGAGGGCGAACACTGAAGCTTTCTTT.

This chain joins TRBV6-1 and TRBJ2-4; D might be TRBD2 (5 bases). The CDR3 sequence is 14 residues long. Germline values: CDR1 MNHNS, CDR2 SASEGT. Trimming took off 4 bases at V and 2 bases at J, with 9 bases between the two ends. CDR3 sequence: CASSVSGTKNIQYF. In DNA form, the CDR3 reads TGTGCCAGCAGTGTTTCCGGGACCAAAAACATTCAGTACTTC.

In this sample, this clone turned up a few times. This chain links TRBV7-9 with TRBJ2-3, with 13 bases identical to TRBD2. Germline trimming cut 5 bases from V and 4 bases from J; bases unmatched to any gene: 6. The CDR3 has 16 residues. Germline CDR1 is SEHNR and CDR2 is FQNEAQ (reference sequence). This chain's CDR3 is CASSPRLAGGSDTQYF. CDR3 coding DNA: TGTGCCAGCAGCCCCCGACTAGCGGGGGGTTCAGATACGCAGTATTTT.

This clone appeared a few times. The J gene is TRBJ1-3, the V gene TRBV4-1; TRBD1 matches at 7 bases. V dropped 4 bases and J dropped 8; count of bases not matched to a gene: 5. This CDR3 has 13 residues. Per the germline V gene, CDR1 is MGHRA and CDR2 is YSYEKL. CDR3 nucleotide sequence: TGCGCCAGCAGCCGACGGGACAGAGACACCATATATTTT. It specifies CASSRRDRDTIYF.

The chain couples TRBV15 to TRBJ2-1, with D possibly being TRBD2 (5 bases). The germline V gene encodes CDR1 LNHNV and CDR2 YYDKDF (reference sequence). This CDR3 has 15 amino acids. V was trimmed by 8 bases and J by 5 bases, leaving 19 bases between them. CDR3 residues: CATSGRGPGDNEQFF. Written as DNA, the CDR3 is TGTGCCACCTCAGGTAGAGGGCCTGGTGACAATGAGCAGTTCTTC.

This clone has a handful of counts. The V gene is TRBV6-5, the J gene TRBJ1-6; D is ambiguous. V was shortened by 8 bases and J by 15 bases, with 17 bases between the two germline ends. This CDR3 has 12 residues. Germline loops: CDR1 MNHEY, CDR2 SVGAGI. The CDR3 nucleotides are TGTGCCAGCTCTACTCGGGGTACGGTCCTCCACTTT. Residues: CASSTRGTVLHF.

The chain couples TRBV28 to TRBJ1-5, with D uncertain. Deletions cut 5 bases from V and 7 bases from J, with 18 bases between. Germline V gene data show CDR1 as MDHEN and CDR2 as SYDVKM. The CDR3 sequence is 15 residues long. The CDR3 DNA reads as TGTGCCAGCAGTATCAGAACAAGGGAGGGACAGCCCCAGCATTTT. Translation gives CASSIRTREGQPQHF. Full variable domain (missing parts from reference TRBV28 and TRBJ1-5): DVKVTQSSRYLVKRTGEKVFLECVQDMDHENMFWYRQDPGLGLRLIYFSYDVKMKEKGDIPEGYSVSREKKERFSLILESASTNQTSMYLCASSIRTREGQPQHFGDGTRLSIL.

The V call is TRBV29-1, the J call TRBJ2-3; TRBD2 might be the D (5 bases). The V gene's germline CDR1 is SQVTM and CDR2 ANQGSEA. There are 15 residues in the CDR3. V was clipped by 4 bases and J by 4 bases, with 18 bases between them. The CDR3 region has the DNA TGCAGCGTTGTAGGAGCGGAGAAGGGAGCAGATACGCAGTATTTT. This codes for CSVVGAEKGADTQYF.

The V and J genes are TRBV5-1 and TRBJ2-5; D unresolved. The DNA end is a closer match to TRBJ2-7, so the J assignment may be wrong. This CDR3 has 15 residues. Germline CDR1 and CDR2: SGHRS and YFSETQ. The CDR3: CASREIHSPSYEQYF. The CDR3 coding sequence is TGCGCCAGCAGGGAGATCCATTCCCCTTCCTACGAGCAGTACTTC.

The rearrangement uses TRBV7-6 and TRBJ1-1; D remains ambiguous. This CDR3 contains 17 residues. Germline V gene lookup returns CDR1 SGHVS and CDR2 FNYEAQ. Trimming removed 0 bases from V and 1 base from J, with 15 bases in between. As DNA, the CDR3 is TGTGCCAGCAGCTTAGCCGGAAGGAGCGAGGGGAACACTGAAGCTTTCTTT. It specifies CASSLAGRSEGNTEAFF.

The chain carries TRBV5-1 and TRBJ2-5; a weak D match, TRBD1 (5 bases). Trimming left V 0 bases short and J 9 bases short, with 12 bases between. The CDR3 has 13 amino acids. Germline V gene sequence: CDR1 SGHRS, CDR2 YFSETQ. CDR3: CASSLGTLGAQYF. DNA for the CDR3: TGCGCCAGCAGCTTGGGGACATTAGGGGCCCAGTACTTC. The full variable domain, completed using reference TRBV5-1 and TRBJ2-5, is KAGVTQTPRYLIKTRGQQVTLSCSPISGHRSVSWYQQTPGQGLQFLFEYFSETQRNKGNFPGRFSGRQFSNSRSEMNVSTLELGDSALYLCASSLGTLGAQYFGPGTRLLVL.

The chain has TRBV19 and TRBJ1-6, with 7 bases matching TRBD1. Germline V gene data show CDR1 as LNHDA and CDR2 as SQIVND (reference sequence). There are 14 residues in the CDR3. The ends lost 2 bases at V and 10 bases at J; junction bases unmatched: 5. The CDR3 spells CASSIYGGQSPLHF. CDR3 nucleotide sequence: TGTGCCAGTAGTATATACGGGGGACAGTCACCCCTCCACTTT.